The sample holds a few counts of the clone carrying this TCR beta chain. Its antigen is unidentified. The data were obtained in a study of T cell repertoires in cytomegalovirus infection. Study-level background: Well-studied HLA-B-restricted CMV epitopes were used in the study alongside recently identified HLA-C-restricted ones.

Study-wide results and limits: Ex vivo responses were dominated by HLA-C-restricted CMV-specific TCR beta clonotypes.

TCRdb re-called the reads through MiXCR, storing one row per CDR3 protein. The repertoire consists of tens of thousands of distinct CDR3 sequences, with approximately 40% occurring once and the leading ten covering 93%. Germline V gives CDR1 SEHNR, CDR2 FQNEAQ (reference sequence). The V and J ends lost 5 bases and 11 bases respectively, with 21 bases between them. The CDR3 spans 14 residues. Sequences were derived from CD8+ T cells from cultured PBMCs, sampled from culture after CMV antigen stimulation. The sequence was collected from a human donor in good health (CMV status not recorded). Some clones in this sample may be carry-over from other donors' samples. The V gene is TRBV7-9, the J gene TRBJ1-1, with unresolved D. The CDR3 bases are TGTGCCAGCAGCCGAGGGCAGGCCTGGATGTGGGCTTTCTTT. Protein sequence: CASSRGQAWMWAFF.